The 14 T cell receptor beta chains presented below share a single source sample, sequenced in a study of monozygotic twins with inflammatory bowel disease. TCRdb reprocessed the 5' RACE reads and stores each CDR3 protein as one record, lacking DNA. The repertoire table contains around 190,000 distinct CDR3 sequences. Sequences were obtained from blood. The receptors were gathered from a human donor with ulcerative colitis or Crohn's disease, or a healthy co-twin of an affected twin (not recorded which).

V usage is TRBV21-1 and J usage is TRBJ1-2. TRBV21-1 is an annotated pseudogene. The CDR3 consists of 12 residues. The CDR3 protein is CASSDDPVGYTF.

The chain recombines TRBV5-1 with TRBJ2-1; TCRdb calls TRBD2, which cannot be checked without DNA. The CDR3 has 12 amino acids. Per the germline V gene, CDR1 is SGHRS and CDR2 is YFSETQ. CDR3 protein: CASSREGVEQFF.

The J gene is TRBJ1-2, the V gene TRBV10-3. This CDR3 contains 11 residues. The V gene's germline CDR1 is ENHRY and CDR2 SYGVKD. The CDR3 reads CAIRESWPMAF.

V gene TRBV5-1 combines with J gene TRBJ2-3. Germline V gene lookup returns CDR1 SGHRS and CDR2 YFSETQ. The CDR3 length is 11 residues. This CDR3 is CASSFADTQYF.

The chain joins TRBV5-1 to TRBJ1-1; there is no DNA to check the TCRdb D call of TRBD1. The CDR3 totals 15 residues. Germline CDR1 and CDR2: SGHRS and YFSETQ. CDR3: CASSLATGVNTEAFF.

This sequence joins TRBV19 and TRBJ1-5. Germline values: CDR1 LNHDA, CDR2 SQIVND (reference sequence). This CDR3 comprises 13 residues. The CDR3 loop reads CASTTTENQPQHF.

The gene calls are TRBV2 and TRBJ2-7. CDR3 length equals 11 residues. Germline V gives CDR1 SNHLY, CDR2 FYNNEI. CDR3 protein: CASQDAYEQYF.

The chain joins TRBV5-1 to TRBJ1-2; TCRdb outputs TRBD1, but without DNA this stays unchecked. The CDR3 is 11 residues long. The germline CDR1 and CDR2 sequences are SGHRS and YFSETQ. This CDR3 is CASTDSYGYTF.

J is TRBJ2-5 and V is TRBV12-3 or TRBV12-4; TCRdb proposes TRBD2, but this gene call is untestable without DNA. This CDR3 is built from 15 residues. The CDR3 sequence is CASSFYRDFQETQYF.

The rearrangement joins TRBV5-1 to TRBJ1-2. Looked up from germline, CDR1 is SGHRS and CDR2 is YFSETQ. This CDR3 is 13 amino acids long. CDR3: CASSLVEGRGYTF.

This chain uses TRBV6-1 with TRBJ2-3. CDR3 length equals 14 residues. Germline values: CDR1 MNHNS, CDR2 SASEGT. CDR3: CASSELFSTDTQYF.

The V call is TRBV5-1, the J call TRBJ2-2; the D call from TCRdb, TRBD1, cannot be confirmed without DNA. This CDR3 spans 17 amino acids. CDR1 and CDR2 from the germline V gene are SGHRS and YFSETQ. This CDR3 reads CASSLAGGGRNTGELFF.

The chain couples TRBV6-1 to TRBJ2-7; the TCRdb D gene call, TRBD2, has no DNA to confirm it. CDR1 MNHNS and CDR2 SASEGT come from the germline V gene. This CDR3 comprises 14 residues. This CDR3 is CASSEAGQGREQYF.

The chain couples TRBV20-1 to TRBJ2-3; TCRdb names TRBD2, which stays unverified in the absence of DNA. Germline CDR1 and CDR2: DFQATT and SNEGSKA (reference sequence). The CDR3 extends over 15 amino acids. The CDR3 is CSARLAGAGTDTQYF.